The 22 T cell receptor beta chains below all came from one sample that was sequenced in a study of T cell responses to AZD1222 COVID-19 vaccine. This table comes from immunoSEQ multiplex PCR, and its TCRdb copy is limited to in-frame clones, with some not included. The sample yields about 85,000 clones, about 90% seen once. Sequenced material: peripheral blood, taken on day 0 of AZD1222 vaccination. These receptors were taken from an adult in good health.

The chain joins TRBV19 to TRBJ2-7; D call uncertain. The CDR3 length is 14 residues. V was shortened by 1 base and J by 0 bases, with 7 bases between the two germline ends. Germline lookup yields CDR1 LNHDA and CDR2 SQIVND (reference sequence). The CDR3 spells CASSIGRSSYEQYF. The CDR3 DNA is TGTGCCAGTAGTATAGGTAGGTCCTCCTACGAGCAGTACTTC.

The rearrangement links TRBV5-1 to TRBJ1-1; 7 bases map to TRBD1. Per the germline V gene, CDR1 is SGHRS and CDR2 is YFSETQ. J lost 2 bases, V lost 0 bases, and 4 bases had no gene match. The CDR3 length is 15 residues. The CDR3 region is CASSLGDSSNTEAFF. The CDR3 region has the DNA TGCGCCAGCAGCTTGGGGGACAGCTCAAACACTGAAGCTTTCTTT.

With regard to this clone: This sample also contains other DNA sequences that code for the same CDR3. The chain couples TRBV6-5 to TRBJ2-7, with no clear D. The CDR3 is 14 amino acids. V lost 6 bases and J lost 2, with 14 bases in between. Germline values: CDR1 MNHEY, CDR2 SVGAGI. Here the CDR3 reads CASSRQRGPYEQYF. CDR3 bases: TGTGCCAGCAGCCGACAACGTGGGCCCTACGAGCAGTACTTC.

V usage is TRBV3-1 (or the pseudogene TRBV3-2) and J usage is TRBJ2-3; TRBD1 might be the D (6 bases). The CDR3 is 15 amino acids. With 7 bases removed from V and 6 bases from J, the gap between germline ends came to 20 bases. Germline loops: CDR1 LGHDT, CDR2 YNNKEL (reference sequence). CDR3 coding DNA: TGTGCCAGCAACCACGACGGGACATACGGGGATACGCAGTATTTT. Translation gives CASNHDGTYGDTQYF.

The V gene is TRBV7-9, the J gene TRBJ2-5, with 7 bases fitting TRBD1. CDR3 length equals 13 residues. The germline CDR1 and CDR2 sequences are SEHNR and FQNEAQ (reference sequence). With V trimmed by 5 bases and J by 5 bases, 5 bases remained unmatched. In DNA form, the CDR3 reads TGTGCCAGCAGCCCAGAGGGGGCGGAGACCCAGTACTTC. It translates to CASSPEGAETQYF.

The V call is TRBV27, the J call TRBJ1-2; the match to TRBD1 covers 10 bases. Trimming cost V 4 bases and J 8 bases; bases outside gene matches: 16. CDR3 length: 17 amino acids. CDR1 is MNHEY and CDR2 is SMNVEV in the germline V gene (reference sequence). The chain's CDR3 is CASSSSRQGARIEGYTF. The CDR3 nucleotides read TGTGCCAGCAGTTCCTCCAGACAGGGGGCGCGGATAGAGGGCTACACCTTC.

The chain combines TRBV7-8 with TRBJ1-2; D gene unclear. Trimming took 2 bases from V and 4 from J, leaving 17 bases between them. CDR1 and CDR2 from the germline V gene are SGHVS and FQNEAQ. The length of the CDR3 is 16 residues. This CDR3 is CASSLKRTPERYGYTF. CDR3 coding DNA: TGTGCCAGCAGCTTAAAAAGGACTCCTGAACGCTATGGCTACACCTTC. The variable domain in full, completed from reference TRBV7-8 and TRBJ1-2, reads GAGVSQSPRYKVAKRGQDVALRCDPISGHVSLFWYQQALGQGPEFLTYFQNEAQLDKSGLPSDRFFAERPEGSVSTLKIQRTQQEDSAVYLCASSLKRTPERYGYTFGSGTRLTVV.

The V and J genes are TRBV19 and TRBJ1-5; the match to TRBD1 covers 9 bases. CDR1 is LNHDA, CDR2 SQIVND, per germline (reference sequence). Trimming at V came to 7 bases and at J to 3 bases, leaving 13 bases not matched to a gene. The CDR3 loop spans 17 amino acids. The CDR3 nucleotides read TGTGCCAGTACTTCGTTGGACAGGGGTCTTTCCAATCAGCCCCAGCATTTT. This translates into CASTSLDRGLSNQPQHF.

The chain is built from TRBV4-1 and TRBJ1-6, with a tentative D call TRBD1 (5 bases). Deletions cut 4 bases from V and 14 bases from J, with 21 bases between. This CDR3 is 15 amino acids long. CDR1 MGHRA and CDR2 YSYEKL come from the germline V gene. The CDR3: CASSLFATGGRSLHF. Written as DNA, the CDR3 is TGCGCCAGCAGCCTATTCGCTACGGGGGGTAGGTCCCTCCACTTT.

The chain joins TRBV2 to TRBJ2-7; TRBD1 or TRBD2 may be the D gene (6 bases each). Trimming removed 3 bases from V and 4 bases from J, with 22 bases in between. Germline CDR1 reads SNHLY; CDR2 reads FYNNEI. The CDR3 extends over 17 amino acids. CDR3 sequence reads: CASSESTGGRGRYEQYF. CDR3 nucleotide sequence: TGTGCCAGCAGTGAGTCAACCGGTGGTCGGGGGCGATACGAGCAGTACTTC.

This clone was seen only once. V gene TRBV12-2 combines with J gene TRBJ1-6; no DNA check was done on the table's D call, TRBD1. TRBV12-2 is a known pseudogene. The CDR3 has 16 residues. This CDR3 is CASRPGPTGEGSPLHF. CDR3 in DNA: TGTGCAAGTCGCCCCGGTCCGACAGGGGAGGGTTCACCCCTCCACTTT.

This chain links TRBV30 with TRBJ1-6; a possible D gene is TRBD1 (5 bases). V lost 0 bases and J lost 8, with 8 bases in between. The CDR3 extends over 13 amino acids. CDR1 and CDR2 from the germline V gene are GTSNPN and SVGIG (reference sequence). In nucleotides, the CDR3 is TGTGCCTGGAGTGTAGACAGCTATTCACCCCTCCACTTT. It translates to CAWSVDSYSPLHF.

This clone was detected only once. The chain has TRBV27 and TRBJ2-5; D gene ambiguous. Trimming took 5 bases from V and 7 from J, leaving 11 bases between them. CDR1 and CDR2 (germline): MNHEY, SMNVEV (reference sequence). The length of the CDR3 is 12 residues. CDR3 in amino acids: CASSQTRGTQYF. The CDR3, as DNA: TGTGCCAGCAGTCAGACCCGAGGGACCCAGTACTTC.

The J gene is TRBJ2-1, the V gene TRBV7-8; possible D gene TRBD2, 5 bases. V dropped 0 bases and J dropped 8 bases, with 11 bases sitting between them. This CDR3 comprises 14 residues. In germline, CDR1 is SGHVS, CDR2 FQNEAQ. This CDR3 is CASSLAGMRDEQFF. CDR3 sequence (DNA): TGTGCCAGCAGCTTAGCGGGGATGAGGGATGAGCAGTTCTTC.

A single count supports this clone. The rearrangement uses TRBV25-1 and TRBJ2-7; 10 positions agree with TRBD1. The CDR3 is 14 residues long. V gave up 6 bases and J gave up 1 base; unmatched junction bases: 3. Per germline, CDR1 MGHDK and CDR2 SYGVNS. The CDR3 protein is CASRGQGTSYEQYF. The DNA of the CDR3 is TGTGCCAGCAGGGGACAGGGGACTTCCTACGAGCAGTACTTC.

This chain connects TRBV4-1 to TRBJ1-3; D is undetermined. Germline values: CDR1 MGHRA, CDR2 YSYEKL. Trimming removed 4 bases at V and 0 bases at J, with 7 bases between. This CDR3 contains 14 residues. CDR3 in DNA: TGCGCCAGCAGCCGCCTACCCTCTGGAAACACCATATATTTT. Translation: CASSRLPSGNTIYF.

In this sample, this clone turned up a few times. The gene calls are TRBV5-1 and TRBJ2-7, with TRBD1 matching 10 bases. The V and J ends lost 3 bases and 0 bases, in that order; junction bases with no gene match: 9. CDR3 length: 17 residues. The V gene's germline CDR1 is SGHRS and CDR2 YFSETQ. This CDR3 is CASSSRQGAKGSYEQYF. DNA of the CDR3: TGCGCCAGCAGCTCGAGACAGGGGGCAAAGGGCTCCTACGAGCAGTACTTC.

V usage is TRBV4-2 and J usage is TRBJ2-7; a possible D gene is TRBD2 (5 bases). Germline V CDR1 and CDR2: LGHNA, YNFKEQ. The CDR3 spans 14 residues. Trimming took 3 bases from V and 3 from J, leaving 12 bases between them. DNA of the CDR3: TGTGCCAGCAGCCAGGACTGGACGGGCTACGAGCAGTACTTC. Encoded protein: CASSQDWTGYEQYF.

This chain uses TRBV2 with TRBJ1-5; possible D gene TRBD1, 5 bases. The CDR3 has 14 residues. The V gene's germline CDR1 is SNHLY and CDR2 FYNNEI. Deletions cut 4 bases from V and 4 bases from J, with 11 bases between. The CDR3 DNA is TGTGCCAGCAGTGTCGAGACAGAGAATCAGCCCCAGCATTTT. Protein product: CASSVETENQPQHF.

The rearrangement uses TRBV3-1 (or the pseudogene TRBV3-2) and TRBJ1-5; no firm D call. V was pared by 0 bases and J by 4 bases, with 7 bases between. From germline, CDR1 is LGHDT and CDR2 YNNKEL (reference sequence). This CDR3 spans 14 amino acids. The CDR3 DNA follows: TGTGCCAGCAGCCAAGATCCGAAAAATCAGCCCCAGCATTTT. Translated, it gives CASSQDPKNQPQHF.

This clone has only a few counts. The V gene is TRBV6-5, the J gene TRBJ1-1; no clear D gene. The CDR3 has 13 residues. Germline V lookup: CDR1 MNHEY, CDR2 SVGAGI. The V gene lost 4 bases and the J gene lost 4 bases, with 10 bases spanning the gap. In nucleotides, the CDR3 is TGTGCCAGCAGTTCCTTTGTGGGCACTGAAGCTTTCTTT. Its translation: CASSSFVGTEAFF.

The rearrangement uses TRBV5-4 and TRBJ1-1; D not certain. V gave up 10 bases and J gave up 4 bases, with 20 bases separating them. The CDR3 runs 14 residues. The germline CDR1 and CDR2 sequences are SGHNT and YYREEE (reference sequence). The CDR3 DNA follows: TGTGCCGGGCGGGTAGAGGTGGGGAGCACTGAAGCTTTCTTT. This sequence encodes CAGRVEVGSTEAFF.